This T cell receptor (beta chain) stems from a study of CD8 T cells in ankylosing spondylitis. V was trimmed by 4 bases and J by 10 bases, leaving 17 bases between them. Germline loops: CDR1 MNHEY, CDR2 SVGEGT. The CDR3 is 14 residues long. Ten or more counts support this clonotype. Its antigen is unidentified. General study findings and limits: A motif in TCR beta, a set of eight or nine highly homologous variants, appeared characteristic of ankylosing spondylitis blood.

TCRdb used MiXCR to reprocess the 5' RACE reads, holding one entry per CDR3 protein. In the table there are about 240,000 distinct CDR3 sequences, around 9.1% of which are singletons. The sample taken for sequencing was blood, either unsorted or a sorted T cell fraction (not recorded which). The clonotype originates from a male donor with ankylosing spondylitis or in good health (not recorded which). The chain has TRBV6-2 or TRBV6-3 and TRBJ2-1; possible D gene TRBD2, 6 bases. For the CDR3, the DNA is TGTGCCAGCAGTTTCGGAGGGGAAGGACTCGAGCAGTTCTTC. This sequence encodes CASSFGGEGLEQFF.